The 18 T cell receptor beta chains below come from one sample, sequenced in a study of T cell changes during pregnancy in multiple sclerosis. TCRdb's table, derived via immunoSEQ multiplex PCR, lists solely in-frame clones and lacks some. This table holds some 80,000 clones, 85% to 95% found once. Source: peripheral blood, taken in the first trimester of pregnancy. The receptors derive from a female donor with multiple sclerosis, enrolled in a pregnancy study.

J is TRBJ2-1 and V is TRBV19; TRBD2 matches 7 bases. V shed 5 bases, J shed 7 bases, and the junction held 2 bases outside the gene matches. The CDR3 runs 12 residues. Germline loops: CDR1 LNHDA, CDR2 SQIVND (reference sequence). The CDR3 DNA sequence: TGTGCCAGTAGTTTGCGGGAGAATGAGCAGTTCTTC. Translated, it gives CASSLRENEQFF.

The J gene is TRBJ1-1, the V gene TRBV6-6; D is ambiguous. V was cut by 6 bases and J by 6 bases, with 14 bases left in between. Germline CDR1 MNHNY, CDR2 SVGAGI (reference sequence). The CDR3 runs 13 residues. The CDR3 sequence: CASSGKDHPEAFF. The CDR3 DNA reads as TGTGCCAGCAGCGGGAAAGATCACCCTGAAGCTTTCTTT.

V usage is TRBV5-1 and J usage is TRBJ1-1; tentatively, D is TRBD1 (5 bases). Germline CDR1 reads SGHRS; CDR2 reads YFSETQ. Trimming stripped 0 bases from V and 3 bases from J, with 9 bases between. The CDR3 contains 14 residues. The CDR3 DNA follows: TGCGCCAGCAGCTTGGGCAGGGAATACACTGAAGCTTTCTTT. Amino acids: CASSLGREYTEAFF.

This clone has a single count. V is TRBV27 and J is TRBJ1-1; no clear D. The CDR3 is 13 residues long. Trimming left V 3 bases short and J 4 bases short, with 9 bases between. Per the germline V gene, CDR1 is MNHEY and CDR2 is SMNVEV (reference sequence). As DNA, the CDR3 is TGTGCCAGCAGTTTGCGGCAGTTCACTGAAGCTTTCTTT. Translating it yields CASSLRQFTEAFF.

The chain is built from TRBV4-3 and TRBJ2-1, with D maybe TRBD2 (6 bases). The CDR3 has 14 residues. Looked up from germline, CDR1 is LGHNA and CDR2 is YSLEER. The V and J ends lost 1 base and 9 bases respectively, with 13 bases between them. CDR3 nucleotide sequence: TGCGCCAGCAGCCAAGGGGGGGTGGAGAGTGAGCAGTTCTTC. This sequence encodes CASSQGGVESEQFF.

The V and J genes are TRBV6-8 and TRBJ2-5; 7 nucleotides line up with TRBD1. Germline lookup yields CDR1 MNHGY and CDR2 SAAAGT. Trimming took 9 bases from V and 1 from J; bases not matched to a gene: 5. CDR3 size: 13 residues. In DNA, the CDR3 is TGTGCCAGTCCCCGGGACAGCCAAGAGACCCAGTACTTC. Its translation is CASPRDSQETQYF.

The chain employs TRBV27 and TRBJ2-7; 7 bases line up with TRBD1. Germline-derived CDR1 and CDR2 are MNHEY and SMNVEV (reference sequence). V gave up 7 bases and J gave up 7 bases; unmatched junction bases: 10. The CDR3 runs 13 residues. DNA of the CDR3: TGTGCCAGCATGCAGGGGGTAGGAAGGGAGCAGTACTTC. Its protein is CASMQGVGREQYF.

The chain employs TRBV6-1 and TRBJ1-1; D is unclear. V was pared by 11 bases and J by 4 bases, with 11 bases between. There are 11 residues in the CDR3. Germline V gene lookup returns CDR1 MNHNS and CDR2 SASEGT. The CDR3 is CAVEISTEAFF. The CDR3 bases are TGTGCCGTCGAAATCAGCACTGAAGCTTTCTTT.

The chain employs TRBV7-6 and TRBJ1-1, with 9 bases that match TRBD1. V dropped 4 bases and J dropped 5; count of bases not matched to a gene: 8. Germline V gives CDR1 SGHVS, CDR2 FNYEAQ. The CDR3 contains 15 residues. The CDR3 sequence is CASSSPNRGHTEAFF. CDR3 DNA sequence: TGTGCCAGCAGCTCCCCCAACAGGGGGCATACTGAAGCTTTCTTT.

The sample holds one count of this clone. V is TRBV28 and J is TRBJ1-5, with no clear D. The CDR3 loop spans 14 amino acids. In germline, CDR1 is MDHEN, CDR2 SYDVKM. Trimming pared 5 bases from V and 1 base from J, leaving 9 bases between. CDR3 DNA: TGTGCCAGCAGTGCAACAGAGAGCAATCAGCCCCAGCATTTT. This codes for CASSATESNQPQHF.

The gene calls are TRBV5-1 and TRBJ2-2; D might be TRBD2 (6 bases). The CDR3 spans 14 residues. Trimming shortened V by 6 bases and J by 1 base, and 10 bases separated the two germline ends. CDR1 is SGHRS, CDR2 YFSETQ, per germline. This chain's CDR3 is CASTPGGNTGELFF. The CDR3 DNA follows: TGCGCCAGCACCCCCGGGGGGAACACCGGGGAGCTGTTTTTT.

The chain couples TRBV5-1 to TRBJ1-1; TRBD1 is a possible D gene (5 bases). Per germline, CDR1 SGHRS and CDR2 YFSETQ. The CDR3 loop spans 14 amino acids. V was clipped by 5 bases and J by 4 bases, with 15 bases between them. The CDR3 DNA is TGCGCCAGCAGGACAGAGACGTTGGTCACTGAAGCTTTCTTT. This translates into CASRTETLVTEAFF.

The chain links TRBV13 to TRBJ2-4; 7 bases fit TRBD1. J was trimmed by 1 base and V by 2 bases; bases with no gene match: 2. Germline CDR1 and CDR2: PRHDT and FYEKMQ (reference sequence). CDR3 length: 15 residues. CDR3 amino acids: CASSLLTGAKNIQYF. CDR3 bases: TGTGCCAGCAGCTTACTGACAGGGGCCAAAAACATTCAGTACTTC.

The J gene is TRBJ1-1, the V gene TRBV19; possibly TRBD1 for D (5 bases). Deletions cut 5 bases from V and 10 bases from J, with 11 bases between. In germline, CDR1 is LNHDA, CDR2 SQIVND (reference sequence). This CDR3 has 11 amino acids. The DNA for the CDR3 is TGTGCCAGTAGTCGACAGACGGCAGCTTTCTTT. Its protein product is CASSRQTAAFF.

The chain uses TRBV6-6 and TRBJ2-7; 7 bases are a match to TRBD1. The CDR3 is 14 amino acids. Looked up from germline, CDR1 is MNHNY and CDR2 is SVGAGI (reference sequence). Unmatched junction bases numbered 6, after V lost 4 bases and J lost 3 bases. The CDR3 DNA is TGTGCCAGCAGTTCAGCGACAGGGAACTACGAGCAGTACTTC. Its translation: CASSSATGNYEQYF.

V gene TRBV4-1 combines with J gene TRBJ2-7, with D tentatively TRBD2 (7 bases). Trimming pared 1 base from V and 0 bases from J, leaving 25 bases between. Germline V gene lookup returns CDR1 MGHRA and CDR2 YSYEKL. The CDR3 is 20 amino acids. The CDR3 region has the DNA TGCGCCAGCAGCCAAGTGCCATCGCGGGGGCCCTCCTACTTCTCCTACGAGCAGTACTTC. Translation: CASSQVPSRGPSYFSYEQYF.

V gene TRBV15 combines with J gene TRBJ2-3, with TRBD2 matching 7 bases. J was trimmed by 4 bases and V by 1 base; bases with no gene match: 2. Germline V gives CDR1 LNHNV, CDR2 YYDKDF (reference sequence). The CDR3 covers 14 residues. The CDR3 DNA is TGTGCCACCAGCAGAGGACTAGCATCAGATACGCAGTATTTT. Its protein is CATSRGLASDTQYF. Drawing the rest from reference TRBV15 and TRBJ2-3, the complete variable domain is DAMVIQNPRYQVTQFGKPVTLSCSQTLNHNVMYWYQQKSSQAPKLLFHYYDKDFNNEADTPDNFQSRRPNTSFCFLDIRSPGLGDTAMYLCATSRGLASDTQYFGPGTRLTVL.

This chain uses TRBV7-7 with TRBJ2-5; 9 bases map to TRBD1. With V trimmed by 4 bases and J by 5 bases, 8 bases remained unmatched. CDR3 length: 15 amino acids. In germline, CDR1 is SSHAT, CDR2 FNYEAQ (reference sequence). CDR3 loop: CASSSPSGTGETQYF. The CDR3 region has the DNA TGTGCCAGCAGCTCGCCAAGCGGGACAGGGGAGACCCAGTACTTC. The full variable domain, rest sourced from reference TRBV7-7 and TRBJ2-5, is GAGVSQSPRYKVTKRGQDVTLRCDPISSHATLYWYQQALGQGPEFLTYFNYEAQPDKSGLPSDRFSAERPEGSISTLTIQRTEQRDSAMYRCASSSPSGTGETQYFGPGTRLLVL.